These T cell receptor beta chains were read from a single sample in a study of shared clonotypes between healthy human individuals. Sequencing was performed with immunoSEQ multiplex PCR; in TCRdb, only in-frame clones are kept and a portion is missing. The profile shows 550,000 to 750,000 clones, about 91% of them singletons. Sequencing used naive CD8+ T cells sorted from blood. These receptor sequences come from a man aged 30 to 45 in good health. Each CDR3 is given with its conserved first and last residue. The D gene is left open where the match is weak. A clone size is listed for some rows: how often the clone was seen (once, few, many), or a class if it is expanded.

size | D | J | V | DNA | CDR3
. | . | TRBJ2-3 | TRBV6-4 | TGTGCCAGCAGTGAACGGGGCTTCGAGACAGATACGCAGTATTTT | CASSERGFETDTQYF
. | TRBD2 | TRBJ2-2 | TRBV13 | TGTGCCAGCACCGACGGGGGGACCGGGTTCACCGGGGAGCTGTTTTTT | CASTDGGTGFTGELFF
. | TRBD2 | TRBJ2-7 | TRBV5-6 | TGTGCCAGCAGCCCTAAAAGCGGGAGGATCTACGAGCAGTACTTC | CASSPKSGRIYEQYF
. | TRBD1 | TRBJ1-2 | TRBV9 | TGTGCCAGCAGCCCTAGGGGGCGGACCTATGGCTACACCTTC | CASSPRGRTYGYTF
. | TRBD1 | TRBJ2-7 | TRBV2 | TGTGCCAGCAGTGCAGGGGGCGGCAACGAGCAGTACTTC | CASSAGGGNEQYF
. | . | TRBJ2-1 | TRBV5-1 | TGCGCCAGCAGCTCCAGAGGGGTTGGCGATGAGCAGTTCTTC | CASSSRGVGDEQFF
. | TRBD2 | TRBJ2-1 | TRBV27 | TGTGCCAGCAGTCCGTCGGGACTAGCGTCCCTGGAGCAGTTCTTC | CASSPSGLASLEQFF
few | . | TRBJ1-5 | TRBV30 | TGTGCCTGGAGTGTAGGGGCTCAGCCCCAGCATTTT | CAWSVGAQPQHF
. | . | TRBJ1-5 | TRBV21-1 | TGTGCCAGCACCTGCCCCGGGAATCAGCCCCAGCATTTT | CASTCPGNQPQHF
. | . | TRBJ1-4 | TRBV30 | TGTGCCTGGAGTGTACAGGGAGGTTATGAAAAACTGTTTTTT | CAWSVQGGYEKLFF
. | . | TRBJ2-2 | TRBV6-5 | TGTGCCAGCAGTTACTCCCTTACCGGGGAGCTGTTTTTT | CASSYSLTGELFF
once | TRBD1 | TRBJ1-1 | TRBV10-1 | TGCGCCAGCAGTGGGACAGGGGTTGGTCGATCGAACACTGAAGCTTTCTTT | CASSGTGVGRSNTEAFF
. | . | TRBJ2-7 | TRBV28 | TGTGCCAGCAGAGAGGACTACGAGCAGTACTTC | CASREDYEQYF
. | . | TRBJ2-7 | TRBV18 | TGTGCCAGCTCGCCTACCGATATGGGACTCCTGGCCTACGAGCAGTACTTC | CASSPTDMGLLAYEQYF
. | . | TRBJ2-5 | TRBV4-3 | TGCGCCAGCAGCCAAGATCGCGGGGGCAGTTTGGAGACCCAGTACTTC | CASSQDRGGSLETQYF
. | TRBD1 | TRBJ2-3 | TRBV6-1 | TGTGCCAGCAGTGAAAGAACAGGGGGTCAAACAGATACGCAGTATTTT | CASSERTGGQTDTQYF
once | . | TRBJ2-7 | TRBV21-1 | TGTGCCAGCAGCAAAGCCGAAAACAGGGCCGAAAGCTCCTACGAGCAGTACTTC | CASSKAENRAESSYEQYF
. | . | TRBJ2-5 | TRBV28 | TGTGCCACCCAGGGCCCACCAAGTGAGACCCAGTACTTC | CATQGPPSETQYF
. | . | TRBJ2-2 | TRBV9 | TGTGCCAGCAGTCCCCCGATGGGGGCCGGGGAGCTGTTTTTT | CASSPPMGAGELFF
. | . | TRBJ1-1 | TRBV6-5 | TGTGCCAGCAGTTACTCGTACAGGCGGACTGAAGCTTTCTTT | CASSYSYRRTEAFF
. | TRBD2 | TRBJ2-1 | TRBV30 | TGTGCCTGGAGCCCCGGACTAGCGGGAGAAGGGCGAGGCAATGAGCAGTTCTTC | CAWSPGLAGEGRGNEQFF
. | . | TRBJ2-7 | TRBV29-1 | TGCAGCGTTTTCGTTGAAGACAGCTACGAGCAGTACTTC | CSVFVEDSYEQYF